This T cell receptor (beta chain) derives from a study of shared clonotypes between healthy human individuals. The wider study: Contributing individuals were two females and a few males aged 18 to 49.

Cells designated naive CD8 were CD45RO-negative and were positively selected for CCR7, with terminally differentiated effector memory CD45RA+ cells excluded. Method: immunoSEQ multiplex PCR; TCRdb's copy keeps in-frame clones and lacks some. The table shows 2 million to 2.5 million clones, with approximately 95% occurring only once. The source material was naive CD8+ T cells sorted from blood. The receptor comes from a man younger than 35 in good health.

CDR3 amino acids: CASSLAGTVDTQYF. In DNA form, the CDR3 reads TGTGCCAGCAGCTTGGCAGGTACAGTAGATACGCAGTATTTT. This sequence joins TRBV5-4 and TRBJ2-3; D is uncertain. Germline CDR1 SGHNT, CDR2 YYREEE (reference sequence). The V end lost 0 bases, the J end lost 5 bases, and 10 bases lay between the germline ends. The CDR3 contains 14 residues.